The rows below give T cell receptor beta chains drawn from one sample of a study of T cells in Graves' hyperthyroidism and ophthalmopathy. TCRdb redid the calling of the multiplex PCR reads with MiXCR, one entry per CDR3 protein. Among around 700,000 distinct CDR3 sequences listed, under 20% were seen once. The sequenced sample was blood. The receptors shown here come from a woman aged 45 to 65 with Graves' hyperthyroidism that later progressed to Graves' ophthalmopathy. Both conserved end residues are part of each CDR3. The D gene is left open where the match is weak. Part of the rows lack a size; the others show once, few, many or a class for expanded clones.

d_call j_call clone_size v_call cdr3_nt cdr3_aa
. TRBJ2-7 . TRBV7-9 TGTGCCAGCAGCGCTACGCTCGAACTCAGGCCCTACGAGCAGTACTTC CASSATLELRPYEQYF
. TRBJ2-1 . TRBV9 TGTGCCAGCAGCCAAGGGGATCTAGCGTCAAGCTCCTACAATGAGCAGTTCTTC CASSQGDLASSSYNEQFF
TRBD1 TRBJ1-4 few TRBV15 TGTGCCACCAGCAGAGTGACAGGGGAGGATGAAAAACTGTTTTTT CATSRVTGEDEKLFF
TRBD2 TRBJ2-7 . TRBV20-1 TGCAGTGCCGGGGGGAGCTCCTACGAGCAGTACTTC CSAGGSSYEQYF
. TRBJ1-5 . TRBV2 TGTGCCAGCAGTGTACCGCCTAGCAATCAGCCCCAGCATTTT CASSVPPSNQPQHF
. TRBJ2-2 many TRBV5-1 TGCGCCAGCAGCTTGGGGATCTTCGGGACACAGTCCCCCGGGGAGCTGTTTTTT CASSLGIFGTQSPGELFF
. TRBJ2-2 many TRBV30 TGTGCCTGGAGTGTACTAGATGTCACCGGGGAGCTGTTTTTT CAWSVLDVTGELFF
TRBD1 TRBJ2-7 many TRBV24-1 TGTGCCACCAGTGGCCTCCCTACGGGCCAGGGGGCCTACGAGCAGTACTTC CATSGLPTGQGAYEQYF
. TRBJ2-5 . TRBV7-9 TGTGCCAGCAGCCCGGGTCCTAAGACCCAGTACTTC CASSPGPKTQYF
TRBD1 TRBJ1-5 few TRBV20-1 TGCAGTGCTCTATCGACAGGGGGCCCTTATAGCAATCAGCCCCAGCATTTT CSALSTGGPYSNQPQHF
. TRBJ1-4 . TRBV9 TGTGCCAGCAGCGCAGCTGGGTGGAGTGGTGAAAAACTGTTTTTT CASSAAGWSGEKLFF
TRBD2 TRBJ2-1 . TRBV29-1 TGCAGCGTTCTAGGTAGCGGGGAAATCAATGAGCAGTTCTTC CSVLGSGEINEQFF
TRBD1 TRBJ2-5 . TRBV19 TGTGCCAGTAGTAGGTCGACAGGGATTGAGGAGACCCAGTACTTC CASSRSTGIEETQYF
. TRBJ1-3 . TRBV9 TGTGCCAGCAGCGTAGTCGGGACATCTTTTTCTGGAAACACCATATATTTT CASSVVGTSFSGNTIYF
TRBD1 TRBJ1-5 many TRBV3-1 TGTGCCAGCAGCCAAGATCGAAGAGACAGGGTGTGCAATCAGCCCCAGCATTTT CASSQDRRDRVCNQPQHF
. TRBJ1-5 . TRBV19 TGTGCCAGTAGTCGGGGGGTTTTCAATCAGCCCCAGCATTTT CASSRGVFNQPQHF
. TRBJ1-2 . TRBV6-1 TGTGCCAGCAGTATAACCGGGACAATCTATGGCTACACCTTC CASSITGTIYGYTF
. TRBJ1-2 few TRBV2 TGTGCCAGCGGGGGGGCAGGCTACACCTTC CASGGAGYTF
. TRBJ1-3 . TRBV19 TGTGCCAGTAGCGGTAAGGCCGGAAACACCATATATTTT CASSGKAGNTIYF
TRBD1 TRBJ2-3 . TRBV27 TGTGCCAGCAGCGGAACAGGGGACCAAGGAGATACGCAGTATTTT CASSGTGDQGDTQYF
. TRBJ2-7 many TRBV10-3 TGTGCCATCCGTGATATCGGGGTAGGCTACGAGCAGTACTTC CAIRDIGVGYEQYF
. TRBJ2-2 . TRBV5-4 TGTGCCAGCAGTTTCGAGCCTTCGAACACCGGGGAGCTGTTTTTT CASSFEPSNTGELFF
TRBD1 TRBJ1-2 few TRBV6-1 TGTGCCAGCAGTGTTGAGGACAGGGTGCTTGGCTATGGCTACACCTTC CASSVEDRVLGYGYTF
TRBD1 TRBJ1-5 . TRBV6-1 TGTGCCAGCAGTCCCGGGACAGATATATATAGCAATCAGCCCCAGCATTTT CASSPGTDIYSNQPQHF
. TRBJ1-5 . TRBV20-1 TGCAGTGCAACAAACAGGGATCAGCCCCAGCATTTT CSATNRDQPQHF
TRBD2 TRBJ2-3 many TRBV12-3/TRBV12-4 TGTGCCAGCAGTTTTAGCGGGGGCCGCACAGATACGCAGTATTTT CASSFSGGRTDTQYF
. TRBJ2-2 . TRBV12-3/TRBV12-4 TGTGCCAGCAGTTTGGTGGGGGGGGAGCTGTTTTTT CASSLVGGELFF
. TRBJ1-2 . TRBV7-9 TGTGCCAGCAGCCGTGGGGCCCCGGAGAACTATGGCTACACCTTC CASSRGAPENYGYTF
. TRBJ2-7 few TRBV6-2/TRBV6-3 TGTGCCAGCAGTGACAGCCACGAGCAGTACTTC CASSDSHEQYF